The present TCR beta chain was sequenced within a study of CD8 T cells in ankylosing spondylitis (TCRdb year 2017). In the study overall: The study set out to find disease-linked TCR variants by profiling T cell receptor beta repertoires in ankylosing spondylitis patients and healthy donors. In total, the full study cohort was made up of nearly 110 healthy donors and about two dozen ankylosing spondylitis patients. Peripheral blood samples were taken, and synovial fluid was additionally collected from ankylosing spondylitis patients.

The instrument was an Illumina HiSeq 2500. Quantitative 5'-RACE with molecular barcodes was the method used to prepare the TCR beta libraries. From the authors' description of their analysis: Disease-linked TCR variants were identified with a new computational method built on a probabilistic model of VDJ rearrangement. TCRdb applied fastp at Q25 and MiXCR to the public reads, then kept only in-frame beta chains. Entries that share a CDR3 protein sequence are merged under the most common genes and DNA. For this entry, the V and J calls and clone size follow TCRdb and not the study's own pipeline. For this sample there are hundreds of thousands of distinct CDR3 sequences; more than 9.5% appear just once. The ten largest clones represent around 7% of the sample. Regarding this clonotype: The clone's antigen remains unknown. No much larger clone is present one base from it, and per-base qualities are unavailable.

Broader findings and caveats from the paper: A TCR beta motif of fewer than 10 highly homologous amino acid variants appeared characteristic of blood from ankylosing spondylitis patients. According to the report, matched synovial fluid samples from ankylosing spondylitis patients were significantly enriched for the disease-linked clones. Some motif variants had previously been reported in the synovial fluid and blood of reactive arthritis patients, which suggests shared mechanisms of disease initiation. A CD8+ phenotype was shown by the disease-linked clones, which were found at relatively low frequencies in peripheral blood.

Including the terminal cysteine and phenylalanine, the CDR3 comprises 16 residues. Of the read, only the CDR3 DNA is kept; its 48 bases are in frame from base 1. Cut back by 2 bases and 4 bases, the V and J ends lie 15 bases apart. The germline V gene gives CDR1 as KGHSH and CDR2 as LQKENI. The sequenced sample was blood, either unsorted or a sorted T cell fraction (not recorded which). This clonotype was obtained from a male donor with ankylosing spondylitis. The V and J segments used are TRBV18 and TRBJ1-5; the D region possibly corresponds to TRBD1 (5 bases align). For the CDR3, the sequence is CASSPSAPGVNQPQHF. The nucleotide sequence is TGTGCCAGCTCACCATCGGCCCCGGGGGTTAATCAGCCCCAGCATTTT.